The T cell receptor beta chain under discussion was sequenced for a study of T cell repertoires in cytomegalovirus infection. Overall study results and limits: What dominated the ex vivo response were HLA-C-restricted CMV-specific TCR beta clonotypes. Frequencies of public TCR beta families were cumulated, and this identified carriers of CMV plus the relevant HLA.

TCRdb processed the reads anew with MiXCR; each CDR3 protein has one entry. The sample holds 400,000 to 550,000 distinct CDR3 sequences, around 11% seen once. This clonotype occurred a few times. The antigen remains undetermined. The trim removed 6 bases at V and 1 base at J, leaving 11 bases unmatched. The CDR3 totals 17 residues. CDR1 is MNHNS and CDR2 is SASEGT in the germline V gene. Sequences were obtained from PBMCs. This TCR derives from a human donor in good health (CMV status not recorded). Some clones in this sample may be carry-over from other donors' samples. The chain employs TRBV6-1 and TRBJ2-2, with 7 positions matching TRBD2. Here the CDR3 reads CASSQGLGPLNTGELFF. The CDR3, as DNA: TGTGCCAGCAGCCAAGGACTAGGCCCCCTGAACACCGGGGAGCTGTTTTTT.